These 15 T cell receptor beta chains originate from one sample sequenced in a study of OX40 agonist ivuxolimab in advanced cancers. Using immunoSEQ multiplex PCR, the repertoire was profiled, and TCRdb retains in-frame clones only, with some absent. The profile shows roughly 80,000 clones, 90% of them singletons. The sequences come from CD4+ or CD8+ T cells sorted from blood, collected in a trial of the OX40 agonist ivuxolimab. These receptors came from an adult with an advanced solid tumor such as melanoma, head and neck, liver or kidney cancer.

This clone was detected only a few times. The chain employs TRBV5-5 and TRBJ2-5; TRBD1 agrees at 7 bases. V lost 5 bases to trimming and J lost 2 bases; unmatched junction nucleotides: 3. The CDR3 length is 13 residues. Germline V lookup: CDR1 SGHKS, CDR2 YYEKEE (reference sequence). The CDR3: CASRPGQQETQYF. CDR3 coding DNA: TGTGCCAGCAGGCCGGGACAGCAAGAGACCCAGTACTTC. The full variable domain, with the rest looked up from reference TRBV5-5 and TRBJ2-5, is DAGVTQSPTHLIKTRGQQVTLRCSPISGHKSVSWYQQVLGQGPQFIFQYYEKEERGRGNFPDRFSARQFPNYSSELNVNALLLGDSALYLCASRPGQQETQYFGPGTRLLVL.

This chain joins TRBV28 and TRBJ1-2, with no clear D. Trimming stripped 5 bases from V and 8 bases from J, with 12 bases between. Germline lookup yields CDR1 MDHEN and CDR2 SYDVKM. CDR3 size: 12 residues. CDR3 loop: CASSLFLGGYTF. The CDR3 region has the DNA TGTGCCAGCAGTCTTTTTTTGGGCGGCTACACCTTC.

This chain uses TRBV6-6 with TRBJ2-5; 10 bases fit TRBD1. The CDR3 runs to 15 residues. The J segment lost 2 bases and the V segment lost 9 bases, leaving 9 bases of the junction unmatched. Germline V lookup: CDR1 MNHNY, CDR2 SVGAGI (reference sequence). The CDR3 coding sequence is TGTGCCAGTCACCCGGGACAGGGGTATCAAGAGACCCAGTACTTC. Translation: CASHPGQGYQETQYF.

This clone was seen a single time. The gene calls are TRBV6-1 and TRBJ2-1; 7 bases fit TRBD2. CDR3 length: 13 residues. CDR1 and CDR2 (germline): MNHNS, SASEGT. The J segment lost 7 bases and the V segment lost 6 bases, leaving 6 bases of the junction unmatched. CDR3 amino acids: CASRRSLANEQFF. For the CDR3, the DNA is TGTGCCAGCAGAAGATCACTAGCGAATGAGCAGTTCTTC.

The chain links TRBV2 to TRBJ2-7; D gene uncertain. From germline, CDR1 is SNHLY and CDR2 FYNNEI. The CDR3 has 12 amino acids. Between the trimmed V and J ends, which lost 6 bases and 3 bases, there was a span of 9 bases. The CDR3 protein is CASRKEVYEQYF. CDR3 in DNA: TGTGCCAGCAGGAAAGAGGTCTACGAGCAGTACTTC.

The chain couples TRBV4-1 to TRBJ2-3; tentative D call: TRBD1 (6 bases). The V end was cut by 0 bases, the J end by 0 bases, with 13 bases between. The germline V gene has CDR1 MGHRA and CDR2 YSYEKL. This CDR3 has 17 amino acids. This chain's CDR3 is CASSQDGKTGSTDTQYF. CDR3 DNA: TGCGCCAGCAGCCAAGATGGTAAGACAGGAAGCACAGATACGCAGTATTTT.

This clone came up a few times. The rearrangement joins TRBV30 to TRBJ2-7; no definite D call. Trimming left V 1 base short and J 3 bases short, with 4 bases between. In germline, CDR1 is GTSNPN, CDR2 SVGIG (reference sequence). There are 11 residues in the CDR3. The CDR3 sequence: CAWSGRYEQYF. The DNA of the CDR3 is TGTGCCTGGAGTGGCCGCTACGAGCAGTACTTC.

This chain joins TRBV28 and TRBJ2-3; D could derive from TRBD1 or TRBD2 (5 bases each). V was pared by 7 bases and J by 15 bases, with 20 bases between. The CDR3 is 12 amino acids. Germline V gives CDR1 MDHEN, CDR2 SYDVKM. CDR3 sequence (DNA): TGTGCCAGCATGTCGGGGCCCCGGGTAGAATATTTT. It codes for CASMSGPRVEYF.

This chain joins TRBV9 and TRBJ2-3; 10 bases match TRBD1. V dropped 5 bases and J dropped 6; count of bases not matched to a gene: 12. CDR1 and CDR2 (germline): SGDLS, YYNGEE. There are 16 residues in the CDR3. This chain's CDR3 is CASSSRQGAGADTQYF. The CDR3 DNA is TGTGCCAGCAGTTCCAGACAGGGGGCGGGTGCGGATACGCAGTATTTT. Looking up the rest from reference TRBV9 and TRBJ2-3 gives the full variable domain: DSGVTQTPKHLITATGQRVTLRCSPRSGDLSVYWYQQSLDQGLQFLIQYYNGEERAKGNILERFSAQQFPDLHSELNLSSLELGDSALYFCASSSRQGAGADTQYFGPGTRLTVL.

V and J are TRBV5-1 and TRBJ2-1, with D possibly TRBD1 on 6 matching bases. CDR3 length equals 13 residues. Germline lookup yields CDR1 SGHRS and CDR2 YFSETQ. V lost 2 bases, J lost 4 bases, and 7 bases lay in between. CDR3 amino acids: CASSLQGYNEQFF. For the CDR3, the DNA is TGCGCCAGCAGCTTACAGGGTTACAATGAGCAGTTCTTC.

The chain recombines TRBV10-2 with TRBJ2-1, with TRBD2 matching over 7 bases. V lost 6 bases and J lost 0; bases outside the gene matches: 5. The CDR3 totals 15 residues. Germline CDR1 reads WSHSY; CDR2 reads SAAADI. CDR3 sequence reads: CASSRAGSSYNEQFF. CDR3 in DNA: TGCGCCAGCAGCCGAGCGGGGAGCTCCTACAATGAGCAGTTCTTC.

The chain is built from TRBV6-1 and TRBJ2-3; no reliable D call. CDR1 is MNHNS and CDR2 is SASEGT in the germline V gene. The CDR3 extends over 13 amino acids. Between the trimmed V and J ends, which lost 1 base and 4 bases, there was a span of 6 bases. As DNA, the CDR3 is TGTGCCAGCAGTGAAGTAGGCTCAGATACGCAGTATTTT. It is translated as CASSEVGSDTQYF.

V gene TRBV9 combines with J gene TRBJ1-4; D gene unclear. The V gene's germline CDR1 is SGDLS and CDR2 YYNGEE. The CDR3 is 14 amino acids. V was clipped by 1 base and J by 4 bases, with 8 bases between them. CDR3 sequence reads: CASSVRDYNEKLFF. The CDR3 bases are TGTGCCAGCAGCGTACGAGATTATAATGAAAAACTGTTTTTT.

The DNA of the CDR3 is TGTGCCAGCAGTTTAGTGGGGGGAGAGCAGTACTTC. Its translation: CASSLVGGEQYF. The rearrangement uses TRBV28 and TRBJ2-7, with a tentative D call TRBD2 (6 bases). Germline V CDR1 and CDR2: MDHEN, SYDVKM. CDR3 length: 12 amino acids. Trimming cost V 2 bases and J 7 bases, with 9 bases left between them.

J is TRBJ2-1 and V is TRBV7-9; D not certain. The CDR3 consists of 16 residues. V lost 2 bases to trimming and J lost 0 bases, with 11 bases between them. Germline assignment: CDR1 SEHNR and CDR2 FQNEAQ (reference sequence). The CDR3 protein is CASSLQIARSYNEQFF. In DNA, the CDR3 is TGTGCCAGCAGCTTACAGATAGCCCGCTCCTACAATGAGCAGTTCTTC.